This T cell receptor beta chain was documented in a study of T-cell reconstitution after alpha-beta-depleted transplantation in children. Unique molecular identifiers were used in preparing the TCRbeta library. TCRdb reanalysed the PCR reads using MiXCR and keeps one entry per CDR3 protein. This sample has fewer than 550,000 distinct CDR3 sequences, with about an eighth found just once. CDR3 size: 12 residues. With 4 bases removed from V and 2 bases from J, the gap between germline ends came to 5 bases. This clonotype was recorded many times. The material was PBMCs, mostly from graft donor cells, obtained 180 days after TCRalphabeta/CD19-depleted stem cell transplant. The sequence came from a female patient aged 2 to 10 who had a stem cell transplant for aplastic anemia, so the T cells may come from the graft donor. The chain links TRBV12-3 or TRBV12-4 to TRBJ1-2; D is possibly TRBD1 (5 bases). For the CDR3, the DNA is TGTGCCAGCAGTTCAGGGAACTATGGCTACACCTTC. Translation gives CASSSGNYGYTF.